The 29 T cell receptor beta chains listed next were all sequenced from one sample in a study of vaccination and CD4 T cells after COVID-19. Their recognized antigens are unknown. An Oncomine TCR Beta short-read assay was used to sequence the DNA from cultured CD4+ T cells. TCRdb re-called the PCR reads with MiXCR, one entry per CDR3 protein. Of some 21,000 distinct CDR3 sequences listed, 46% are singletons. As to time point: late sampling 161 to 241 days after vaccination in a few convalescent patients. Treatment described: approximately 9-day PBMC culture with coronavirus spike peptide pools or control peptides (ViraFEST assay). The sequencing used CD4+ T cells from blood, cultured in vitro, collected about 7 months after SARS-CoV-2 vaccination. Receptor source: a human donor who had recovered from COVID-19.

The V call is TRBV20-1, the J call TRBJ2-5; D may be TRBD2 (5 bases). Between the trimmed V and J ends, which lost 5 bases and 1 base, there was a span of 11 bases. Germline CDR1 reads DFQATT; CDR2 reads SNEGSKA (reference sequence). The CDR3 has 13 amino acids. The CDR3 DNA reads as TGCAGTGCTTTCGGGCGGGTCCAAGAGACCCAGTACTTC. Its translation: CSAFGRVQETQYF.

The J gene is TRBJ2-3, the V gene TRBV27, with 14 bases aligning to TRBD2. Trimming cost V 5 bases and J 4 bases; bases outside gene matches: 5. Looked up from germline, CDR1 is MNHEY and CDR2 is SMNVEV (reference sequence). The CDR3 extends over 16 amino acids. The CDR3 region has the DNA TGTGCCAGCAGTGCAAGACTAGCGGGAGGGGCAGATACGCAGTATTTT. Translation: CASSARLAGGADTQYF.

The rearrangement joins TRBV24-1 to TRBJ1-2, with TRBD1 identical over 9 bases. CDR3 length: 16 amino acids. Germline V lookup: CDR1 KGHDR, CDR2 SFDVKD. Trimming took 1 base from V and 3 from J; bases not matched to a gene: 5. CDR3: CATSDFRQGVDYGYTF. CDR3 nucleotides: TGTGCCACCAGTGATTTTCGACAGGGGGTGGACTATGGCTACACCTTC.

The J gene is TRBJ2-7, the V gene TRBV11-2, with D uncertain. V lost 1 base and J lost 7, with 14 bases in between. The germline V gene encodes CDR1 SGHAT and CDR2 FQNNGV. This CDR3 comprises 14 residues. The CDR3 region is CASSLVNWVGEQYF. The CDR3 DNA follows: TGTGCCAGCAGCTTAGTTAATTGGGTTGGGGAGCAGTACTTC.

The chain combines TRBV6-5 with TRBJ2-7, with D uncertain. Trimming removed 0 bases from V and 3 bases from J, with 15 bases in between. The CDR3 is made up of 16 amino acids. Germline V gene lookup returns CDR1 MNHEY and CDR2 SVGAGI. The CDR3 reads CASSYSRQAPIYEQYF. CDR3 sequence (DNA): TGTGCCAGCAGTTACTCCCGCCAGGCACCTATCTACGAGCAGTACTTC.

This clonotype was counted a few times. J is TRBJ2-7 and V is TRBV11-3; the D is unclear. Trimming pared 7 bases from V and 3 bases from J, leaving 4 bases between. The V gene's germline CDR1 is SGHNT and CDR2 YENEEA. The CDR3 spans 10 residues. In DNA form, the CDR3 reads TGTGCCAGCACCCACTACGAGCAGTACTTC. Amino acid sequence: CASTHYEQYF.

V is TRBV20-1 and J is TRBJ1-5; possibly TRBD1 for D (5 bases). The germline gives CDR1 DFQATT, CDR2 SNEGSKA (reference sequence). The CDR3 is 16 amino acids. CDR3 nucleotide sequence: TGCAGCAGCGGGGGGGAGCCAGGGTTTAGCAATCAGCCCCAGCATTTT. It translates to CSSGGEPGFSNQPQHF.

This rearrangement joins TRBV29-1 to TRBJ2-7; possible D gene TRBD2, 6 bases. Trimming cost V 6 bases and J 3 bases, with 15 bases left between them. Germline V CDR1 and CDR2: SQVTM, ANQGSEA. The CDR3 is 13 residues long. CDR3 nucleotide sequence: TGCAGCGTGGGGGGTAGGGCCGGCTACGAGCAGTACTTC. Translation: CSVGGRAGYEQYF.

The chain links TRBV20-1 to TRBJ1-1, with 10 bases fitting TRBD1. CDR3 length: 17 amino acids. J was trimmed by 0 bases and V by 0 bases; bases with no gene match: 7. Per germline, CDR1 DFQATT and CDR2 SNEGSKA (reference sequence). For the CDR3, the DNA is TGCAGTGCTAGAGATTTGGGGGACAGGGGAATGAACACTGAAGCTTTCTTT. It codes for CSARDLGDRGMNTEAFF.

V gene TRBV6-1 combines with J gene TRBJ2-1; D perhaps matches TRBD1 (7 bases). The CDR3 is 16 amino acids. The germline V gene encodes CDR1 MNHNS and CDR2 SASEGT. V was pared by 6 bases and J by 5 bases, with 20 bases between. The CDR3: CASREGGTAGHNEQFF. CDR3 bases: TGTGCCAGCAGAGAGGGTGGGACAGCGGGCCACAATGAGCAGTTCTTC.

The chain links TRBV5-5 to TRBJ2-7; D remains unclear. The germline V and J ends were trimmed by 0 bases and 1 base, with 8 bases remaining between them. Germline assignment: CDR1 SGHKS and CDR2 YYEKEE (reference sequence). The CDR3 spans 14 residues. CDR3 sequence (DNA): TGTGCCAGCAGCTTGGTTTCAGCATCCTACGAGCAGTACTTC. Protein sequence: CASSLVSASYEQYF.

This clonotype is large by share. The CDR3 DNA reads as TGTGCCAGCAGTTACTCGTTGATCTACGAGCAGTACTTC. It encodes CASSYSLIYEQYF. V usage is TRBV6-5 and J usage is TRBJ2-7; no definite D call. The CDR3 runs to 13 residues. Per germline, CDR1 MNHEY and CDR2 SVGAGI. V was clipped by 0 bases and J by 3 bases, with 6 bases between them.

In its sample, this clonotype was seen a few times. The chain employs TRBV6-5 and TRBJ1-2; D remains unclear. This CDR3 has 14 residues. Deletions cut 2 bases from V and 3 bases from J, with 10 bases between. Looked up from germline, CDR1 is MNHEY and CDR2 is SVGAGI. CDR3 in DNA: TGTGCCAGCAGTTACAATGGGGAGGACTATGGCTACACCTTC. This gives the protein CASSYNGEDYGYTF.

The chain couples TRBV20-1 to TRBJ2-3; D gene unclear. Trimming took 6 bases from V and 6 from J, leaving 16 bases between them. The germline V gene has CDR1 DFQATT and CDR2 SNEGSKA (reference sequence). CDR3 length: 13 amino acids. CDR3 bases: TGCAGTGCCCCGTACTCTCCTGGGGATACGCAGTATTTT. Encoded protein: CSAPYSPGDTQYF.

This sequence joins TRBV6-1 and TRBJ2-6, with 8 bases matching TRBD1. There are 17 residues in the CDR3. Germline V gene data show CDR1 as MNHNS and CDR2 as SASEGT. Unmatched junction bases numbered 7, after V lost 6 bases and J lost 0 bases. The CDR3 DNA reads as TGTGCCAGCAGCCCTCGGGACAGGACCTCTGGGGCCAACGTCCTGACTTTC. This sequence encodes CASSPRDRTSGANVLTF.

This chain joins TRBV11-3 and TRBJ2-7; TRBD2 might be the D (6 bases). V lost 4 bases and J 0 bases, leaving 10 bases between the germline ends. The CDR3 length is 14 residues. Germline V gives CDR1 SGHNT, CDR2 YENEEA. The CDR3 nucleotides read TGTGCCAGCAGCTCGGGAGACGGCTCCTACGAGCAGTACTTC. It translates to CASSSGDGSYEQYF.

Only a few counts were recorded for this clonotype. The chain recombines TRBV7-8 with TRBJ2-3; D unclear. Germline lookup yields CDR1 SGHVS and CDR2 FQNEAQ. This CDR3 region has 16 residues. Trimming removed 7 bases at V and 0 bases at J, with 17 bases between. The CDR3 is CASTQRWGSSTDTQYF. CDR3 in DNA: TGTGCCAGCACCCAAAGGTGGGGAAGCAGCACAGATACGCAGTATTTT.

Within the sample, this clonotype is medium-sized. This sequence joins TRBV7-2 and TRBJ1-2; no clear D. V gave up 5 bases and J gave up 6 bases, with 16 bases separating them. The V gene's germline CDR1 is SGHTA and CDR2 FQGNSA. The CDR3 is 14 residues long. The DNA of the CDR3 is TGTGCCAGCAGCAAGGACGGTAATTACCATGGCTACACCTTC. Translating it yields CASSKDGNYHGYTF.

The chain recombines TRBV11-1 with TRBJ2-7; TRBD1 is a possible D gene (6 bases). CDR3 length: 15 amino acids. The germline V gene has CDR1 SGHAT and CDR2 FQDESV (reference sequence). With 1 base removed from V and 3 bases from J, the gap between germline ends came to 13 bases. This CDR3 reads CASSLDPGTNYEQYF. The DNA for the CDR3 is TGTGCCAGCAGCTTAGACCCCGGGACAAACTACGAGCAGTACTTC.

The chain uses TRBV7-2 and TRBJ2-5, with TRBD2 matching over 14 bases. Per germline, CDR1 SGHTA and CDR2 FQGNSA. V was clipped by 1 base and J by 4 bases; unmatched bases: 2. This CDR3 is built from 16 residues. CDR3 nucleotides: TGTGCCAGCAGCTTAGTAGGACTAGCGGGGGGAGAGACCCAGTACTTC. It is translated as CASSLVGLAGGETQYF.

In this sample, this clonotype turned up a few times. The rearrangement links TRBV15 to TRBJ2-7; D uncertain. CDR1 LNHNV and CDR2 YYDKDF come from the germline V gene (reference sequence). CDR3 length: 14 residues. Trimming took off 0 bases at V and 6 bases at J, with 12 bases between the two ends. CDR3: CATSRDLESLEQYF. CDR3 DNA: TGTGCCACCAGCAGAGATTTGGAGAGTCTCGAGCAGTACTTC.

The gene calls are TRBV19 and TRBJ1-5; D is unclear. CDR3 length: 16 amino acids. CDR1 and CDR2 (germline): LNHDA, SQIVND (reference sequence). Deletions cut 6 bases from V and 2 bases from J, with 17 bases between. In nucleotides, the CDR3 is TGTGCCAGTAGGAGGCAAAGAGGTGAGGGCAATCAGCCCCAGCATTTT. This encodes CASRRQRGEGNQPQHF.

This chain connects TRBV5-4 to TRBJ2-7; 8 bases map to TRBD2. Germline V CDR1 and CDR2: SGHNT, YYREEE (reference sequence). The CDR3 spans 15 residues. Trimming at V came to 1 base and at J to 0 bases, leaving 3 bases not matched to a gene. CDR3 region: CASSLTGRDSYEQYF. The CDR3 nucleotides read TGTGCCAGCAGCTTGACCGGGAGGGACTCCTACGAGCAGTACTTC.

This clonotype has just a few counts. This chain joins TRBV7-6 and TRBJ2-5; D gene uncertain. There are 16 residues in the CDR3. Looked up from germline, CDR1 is SGHVS and CDR2 is FNYEAQ. V lost 3 bases and J 5 bases, leaving 19 bases between the germline ends. CDR3 residues: CASSLGLTRPGETQYF. For the CDR3, the DNA is TGTGCCAGCAGCTTGGGTCTGACCCGCCCCGGGGAGACCCAGTACTTC.

The genes are TRBV4-2 and TRBJ2-5; no definite D call. The germline V and J ends were trimmed by 2 bases and 3 bases, with 10 bases remaining between them. This CDR3 spans 14 amino acids. Germline CDR1 is LGHNA and CDR2 is YNFKEQ. Here the CDR3 DNA reads TGTGCCAGCAGCCAAAACGAAAAGGAAGAGACCCAGTACTTC. The encoded protein is CASSQNEKEETQYF.

The V call is TRBV28, the J call TRBJ1-6, with D possibly matching TRBD1 (5 bases). The CDR3 totals 14 residues. Trimming pared 4 bases from V and 6 bases from J, leaving 10 bases between. Germline CDR1 reads MDHEN; CDR2 reads SYDVKM. CDR3 region: CASSSTGFNSPLHF. The CDR3 DNA sequence: TGTGCCAGCAGTTCCACAGGCTTTAATTCACCCCTCCACTTT.

The chain employs TRBV19 and TRBJ2-7, with TRBD1 matching 7 bases. Looked up from germline, CDR1 is LNHDA and CDR2 is SQIVND (reference sequence). J lost 5 bases, V lost 2 bases, and 9 bases had no gene match. The CDR3 length is 15 residues. Here the CDR3 DNA reads TGTGCCAGTAGTATATGGGACAGCCCTAGGGACGAGCAGTACTTC. It is translated as CASSIWDSPRDEQYF.

The chain links TRBV19 to TRBJ1-5; 9 bases agree with TRBD1. After removal of 7 bases from V and 7 bases from J, the junction contained 11 bases not matched to a gene. This CDR3 has 15 residues. Germline assignment: CDR1 LNHDA and CDR2 SQIVND (reference sequence). The CDR3 protein is CASTTTGGLGQPQHF. DNA of the CDR3: TGTGCCAGTACTACGACAGGGGGTTTGGGACAGCCCCAGCATTTT.

The gene calls are TRBV20-1 and TRBJ2-7; D is undetermined. V gave up 6 bases and J gave up 6 bases, with 12 bases separating them. CDR1 is DFQATT and CDR2 is SNEGSKA in the germline V gene (reference sequence). The CDR3 runs to 11 residues. CDR3 sequence (DNA): TGCAGTGCCCCCCTCACGGGCGAGCAGTACTTC. Its translation is CSAPLTGEQYF.